This is a list of T cell receptor beta chains from one sample in a study of T-cell memory formation after mild COVID-19. TCRdb reprocessed the 5' RACE reads via MiXCR and lists one record per CDR3 protein. This repertoire shows 450,000 or so distinct CDR3 sequences, about 19% found once; its top ten account for around 8.4%. Sequences were obtained from PBMCs or a T cell subset sorted from them (not recorded which). These receptors originate from an adult woman who had mild COVID-19 (a few samples of this study predate the infection). Cell type and time point are not known. CDR3s include the opening cysteine and the closing phenylalanine or tryptophan. A D gene is named only where the DNA matches it firmly. Size values are once, few and many counts, or a class for expanded clones, and some rows have none.

d_call,v_call,clone_size,j_call,cdr3_aa
-,TRBV20-1,-,TRBJ2-1,CSASTLEGGYYNEQFF
TRBD2,TRBV29-1,-,TRBJ2-4,CSVGGRREGVSKNIQYF
-,TRBV5-4,few,TRBJ2-3,CASLQNGGVSDTQYF
-,TRBV7-2,many,TRBJ2-5,CASSFGGGGETQYF
-,TRBV5-5,few,TRBJ1-5,CASSLSQGISNQPQHF
-,TRBV7-8,few,TRBJ1-3,CASSRTSLRGSGNTIYF
TRBD2,TRBV24-1,-,TRBJ2-3,CATSRAGGAQYF
-,TRBV25-1,few,TRBJ2-7,CASSESRETYEQYF
TRBD1,TRBV12-5,few,TRBJ2-6,CASGLPTGAGANVLTF
TRBD1,TRBV9,-,TRBJ2-7,CASSVGDRDVYEQYF
-,TRBV11-2,few,TRBJ2-3,CASSLGIPLPTDTQYF
-,TRBV6-5,few,TRBJ2-6,CASSYSIGAGANVLTF
TRBD1,TRBV12-3/TRBV12-4,-,TRBJ1-2,CASSLRTGVYGYTF
-,TRBV7-8,few,TRBJ2-3,CASSRQQAESTDTQYF
TRBD2,TRBV7-2,many,TRBJ2-7,CASSSPSGVKSYEQYF
-,TRBV5-1,-,TRBJ1-1,CASSLFELNTEAFF
-,TRBV24-1,few,TRBJ2-1,CATSDRWGCGENEQFF
TRBD1,TRBV6-1,-,TRBJ1-1,CASRGGQATSNTEAFF
-,TRBV4-2,few,TRBJ1-2,CASSQDPDPDYGYTF
TRBD2,TRBV24-1,-,TRBJ2-6,CATSDGGRAGANVLTF
TRBD2,TRBV3-1,-,TRBJ2-4,CASSQSWGPGGKNIQYF
-,TRBV4-2,-,TRBJ1-2,CASSPSGGAGYGYTF
TRBD1,TRBV7-9,few,TRBJ2-7,CASSLWDRNYEQYF
TRBD1,TRBV7-3,-,TRBJ2-7,CASSAGTGSHEQYF
-,TRBV29-1,few,TRBJ1-1,CSVIKGNTEAFF
TRBD1,TRBV7-9,-,TRBJ2-5,CASSLGDRGGTQYF
-,TRBV6-1,-,TRBJ1-5,CASSEEWESNQPQHF
-,TRBV5-6,-,TRBJ2-3,CASSLRGGGVYTDTQYF
-,TRBV10-3,-,TRBJ2-1,CAAAGVAVYNEQFF
TRBD2,TRBV10-3,-,TRBJ2-3,CATGTSEILPPDTQYF
-,TRBV14,few,TRBJ2-3,CASSQVSVDTQYF
-,TRBV9,-,TRBJ2-5,CASSVEDRGAQYF
-,TRBV9,-,TRBJ2-1,CASSVAPLGEDEQFF
-,TRBV12-3/TRBV12-4,-,TRBJ2-3,CASSLKGLGARHTDTQYF
TRBD2,TRBV15,-,TRBJ2-1,CATSRDGLVSYNEQFF
TRBD1,TRBV27,few,TRBJ1-1,CASSYKWRGQGGAFF
-,TRBV4-1,-,TRBJ1-4,CASSQDTGHLTEKLFF
TRBD1,TRBV6-6,few,TRBJ2-7,CASRQDRDPYEQYF
-,TRBV15,few,TRBJ2-6,CATSPGGRGVSGANVLTF
TRBD1,TRBV7-9,few,TRBJ2-3,CASSLPQGRPTDTQYF
-,TRBV12-3/TRBV12-4,-,TRBJ1-1,CASSLIGGQYTEAFF
-,TRBV20-1,-,TRBJ2-3,CSAQRGGDMQYF
TRBD1,TRBV7-9,few,TRBJ1-1,CASSPTYRGNTEAFF
TRBD2,TRBV7-3,-,TRBJ2-1,CASSLGTSGGYSNEQFF
-,TRBV29-1,-,TRBJ1-2,CSVGGRLSYYGYTF
TRBD2,TRBV19,-,TRBJ2-7,CASSGTSLEQYF
-,TRBV18,-,TRBJ2-7,CASSPQGHSYEQYF
-,TRBV25-1,-,TRBJ1-2,CASSESAGRAKYGYTF